A selection of T cell receptor beta chains follows, all from one sample in a study of cytomegalovirus exposure and HLA in healthy donors. Sequenced by immunoSEQ multiplex PCR; TCRdb stores in-frame clones only, minus some. The table includes around 130,000 clones, more than 60% detected once. The material sequenced was PBMCs. These receptors were collected from a woman between 35 and 50 years old in good health and CMV-seropositive. The CDR3 runs from the conserved cysteine through the conserved F or W. D genes are given only for firm matches. For some rows the clone size is stated as once, few or many, or as a class when expanded; others skip it.

J	D	V	size	DNA	CDR3
TRBJ2-7	.	TRBV10-3	.	TGTGCCATCAGTGAGTCGGAGTTCCACGAGCAGTACTTC	CAISESEFHEQYF
TRBJ2-6	.	TRBV6-5	.	TGTGCCAGCAGTAGCCGGAGCTCTGGGGCCAACGTCCTGACTTTC	CASSSRSSGANVLTF
TRBJ1-6	.	TRBV27	.	TGTGCCAGCGGGAGGGGGGATTCACCCCTCCACTTT	CASGRGDSPLHF
TRBJ2-1	TRBD1	TRBV7-9	.	TGTGCCAGCAGCTTCGGACAGGATCTGAATGAGCAGTTCTTC	CASSFGQDLNEQFF
TRBJ1-4	.	TRBV30	.	TGTGCCTGGAGTGCCCCGGCCCTGCGGGAAAAACTGTTTTTT	CAWSAPALREKLFF
TRBJ2-7	.	TRBV19	.	TGTGCCAGTAGCCAAACAGGGAACTCCTACGAGCAGTACTTC	CASSQTGNSYEQYF
TRBJ2-7	TRBD1	TRBV5-1	.	TGCGCCAGCAGCGCAACAGGGGGAACTCACGAGCAGTACTTC	CASSATGGTHEQYF
TRBJ2-1	TRBD1	TRBV6-6	.	TGTGCCAGCAGGGGGGACAGTGAGGACAATGAGCAGTTCTTC	CASRGDSEDNEQFF
TRBJ2-3	TRBD2	TRBV5-4	once	TGTGCCAGCAGCTTGAAGCTAGCGGATGAGACAGATACGCAGTATTTT	CASSLKLADETDTQYF
TRBJ2-5	TRBD1	TRBV6-6	.	TGTGCCAGCAGTTACGAGACAGGGGGCCTCCGAGAGACCCAGTACTTC	CASSYETGGLRETQYF
TRBJ2-7	.	TRBV5-1	.	TGCGCCAGCAGCCCGTCGGGAAGCCCCTACGAGCAGTACTTC	CASSPSGSPYEQYF
TRBJ2-7	.	TRBV11-2	.	TGTGCCAGCAGCTTAGCGGGATACGAGCAGTACTTC	CASSLAGYEQYF
TRBJ2-5	.	TRBV20-1	.	TGCAGTGCCCCCAGGGGAGAGACCCAGTACTTC	CSAPRGETQYF
TRBJ1-2	TRBD1	TRBV7-8	.	TGTGCCAGCAGCCAAAGACAGGGGGCGCGGGAGGGCTACACCTTC	CASSQRQGAREGYTF
TRBJ2-1	TRBD2	TRBV7-9	.	TGTGCCAGCAGCTTAGCACTAGCGAGCTCCTACAATGAGCAGTTCTTC	CASSLALASSYNEQFF
TRBJ2-3	TRBD2	TRBV7-3	.	TGTGCCAGCAGCTTGGCGGGAGTTTCTTCAGATACGCAGTATTTT	CASSLAGVSSDTQYF
TRBJ2-7	TRBD2	TRBV6-1	.	TGTGCCAGCAGTGAAATGCCTAGCGGTAACTACGAGCAGTACTTC	CASSEMPSGNYEQYF
TRBJ1-4	.	TRBV6-5	.	TGTGCCAGCAGTCCCACTAAAAGGCCTAATGAAAAACTGTTTTTT	CASSPTKRPNEKLFF
TRBJ2-7	TRBD2	TRBV14	.	TGTGCCAGCAGCCGGACTAGCGGGGGGGTACAGCAGTACTTC	CASSRTSGGVQQYF
TRBJ2-5	TRBD1	TRBV7-6	.	TGTGCCAGCAGCCGATGGGACAGAAAAGAGACCCAGTACTTC	CASSRWDRKETQYF
TRBJ2-7	.	TRBV6-5	few	TGTGCCAGCAGTTACGGCAGGGCCAACGAGCAGTACTTC	CASSYGRANEQYF
TRBJ2-7	TRBD2	TRBV6-5	.	TGTGCCACCGCTCTCAAGCGGGGGGGCCCCTACGAGCAGTACTTC	CATALKRGGPYEQYF